The clone carrying this T cell receptor beta chain was seen repeatedly, ten times or more. Its antigen remains unknown. Time point described: newly diagnosed GD, antithyroid drugs for less than 3 months. Generation of the TCR library employed RNA extracted from PBMCs. This entry is derived from a study of regulatory T cells in long-lasting Graves disease. Findings and caveats of the study: Persistent disease was associated with favored TRBV28 usage and with favored use of TRBJ1-2 and TRBJ2-5.

Researchers made TCR beta libraries by using iRepertoire HTBI primers and running Arm-PCR on CDR3 regions. TCRdb fed the multiplex PCR reads into MiXCR, producing one record per CDR3 protein. The sample shows 500,000 to 700,000 distinct CDR3 sequences, under 20% of them seen only once. J lost 10 bases, V lost 7 bases, and 6 bases had no gene match. CDR3 length: 13 amino acids. Germline assignment: CDR1 SNHLY and CDR2 FYNNEI. A further study also used this sample, focusing on T cells in Graves' hyperthyroidism and ophthalmopathy.

This sequence joins TRBV2 and TRBJ1-6; 8 bases are shared with TRBD1. Sequences were derived from peripheral blood mononuclear cells (PBMCs), sampled at new diagnosis, from a patient treated with antithyroid drugs. The sequence came from a woman aged 25 to 39 with Graves disease. This chain's CDR3 is CASNRGSGSPLHF. In DNA, the CDR3 is TGTGCCAGCAACAGGGGGTCCGGATCACCCCTCCACTTT.